This T cell receptor beta chain was recorded in a study of T cell repertoires in cytomegalovirus infection (dated by TCRdb to between 2017 and 2020). With respect to the entire study: Recently identified HLA-C-restricted CMV epitopes, whose presentation resists viral immunomodulation, were targeted by peptide stimulations together with well-studied HLA-B-restricted epitopes. Donor HLA type was relevant to the analysis, as public TCR beta signatures indicated carriage of CMV infection together with the matching HLA type.

What the treatment or condition label conveys for this sample: in vitro stimulation with specific CMV peptide epitopes to enrich CMV-specific T cells. Relative to germline, V is 0 bases shorter and J is 1 base shorter, with 10 bases between their ends. Inclusive of the bounding cysteine and phenylalanine, the CDR3 is 16 residues long. Left in the record is the CDR3 DNA by itself, 48 bases read in frame from the first base. Taken from the germline V gene, the CDR1 and CDR2 loops are SGHVS and FNYEAQ. This clonotype was recorded many times. This receptor's antigen is unknown. Base quality data are lacking; no much larger clone is found one base away. What the study reported, not specific to this receptor: In the ex vivo response, HLA-C-restricted CMV-specific TCR beta clonotypes were dominant, and in two of eight donors the single most frequent clonotype came from this HLA-C-restricted group. Carriers of CMV infection plus the relevant HLA type were discriminated by the cumulative frequency of public TCR beta family members in the study cohort and in an independent approximately 340-donor cohort.

TCRdb records Illumina HiSeq 1500 as the sequencer. TCRdb reran the public reads through fastp at Q25 and MiXCR, keeping productive beta chains. Each entry merges the rows of one CDR3 protein and shows their most common DNA and genes. This sample is represented by 650,000 to 850,000 distinct CDR3 sequences; roughly 28% of them were singletons. The ten largest clones capture around 13% of the sample. This chain joins TRBV7-6 to TRBJ2-1; the D gene is possibly TRBD1 or TRBD2, each agreeing over 6 bases. Sequencing was performed on cultured CD8+ T cells from PBMCs, taken from culture after CMV antigen stimulation. This receptor was obtained from a human donor in good health (CMV status not recorded). Some clones in this sample may be carry-over from other donors' samples. The nucleotide sequence is TGTGCCAGCAGCTTAGCAGGGGGGACTTCCTACAATGAGCAGTTCTTC. This translates into CASSLAGGTSYNEQFF.